Following are 12 T cell receptor beta chains from one sample sequenced in a study of blood T cell repertoires in COVID-19 (dated by TCRdb to the early 2020s). Library construction relied on the immunoSEQ multiplex PCR assay. The clones in this table, taken by TCRdb from immuneACCESS, are in-frame only. Not every clone is retained; where verified, under half of the shortfall comes from an unresolved V gene, and the cause of the rest is unknown. The sample profile shows over 150,000 clones; about 80% of them were found once. Together, the top ten hold about 29% of the sample. The sample taken for sequencing was peripheral blood. Every receptor here comes from a woman aged 55-70 years with acute or convalescent COVID-19.

The CDR3 bases are TGTGCCAGCAGCTCCGGGAGGGAGAGTTATAGCAATCAGCCCCAGCATTTT. Translated: CASSSGRESYSNQPQHF. This chain joins TRBV13 and TRBJ1-5; D is undetermined. Germline CDR1 is PRHDT and CDR2 is FYEKMQ (reference sequence). Trimming took 4 bases from V and 0 from J, leaving 16 bases between them. This CDR3 is built from 17 residues.

The V gene is TRBV3-1 (or the pseudogene TRBV3-2), the J gene TRBJ1-2; D remains ambiguous. Trimming took off 0 bases at V and 8 bases at J, with 13 bases between the two ends. This CDR3 is 14 amino acids long. CDR1 is LGHDT and CDR2 is YNNKEL in the germline V gene (reference sequence). Here the CDR3 reads CASSQDFGRGGYTF. For the CDR3, the DNA is TGTGCCAGCAGCCAAGATTTTGGCAGAGGGGGCTACACCTTC.

The chain uses TRBV19 and TRBJ2-7; 7 bases fit TRBD1. The CDR3 length is 14 residues. Germline CDR1 LNHDA, CDR2 SQIVND (reference sequence). The trim removed 1 base at V and 7 bases at J, leaving 7 bases unmatched. CDR3 DNA: TGTGCCAGTAGTATAGTTCCCACGGACAGGGAGCAGTACTTC. The encoded protein is CASSIVPTDREQYF.

The chain joins TRBV24-1 to TRBJ1-2; 8 bases map to TRBD1. The V segment lost 6 bases and the J segment 7 bases; nucleotides outside the gene matches: 12. This CDR3 is built from 15 residues. Germline CDR1 reads KGHDR; CDR2 reads SFDVKD. CDR3 sequence: CATSSYYRGIAGYTF. The DNA of the CDR3 is TGTGCCACCAGTAGTTACTACAGGGGGATCGCTGGCTACACCTTC.

The J gene is TRBJ2-1, the V gene TRBV11-3; D may be TRBD1 (5 bases). From germline, CDR1 is SGHNT and CDR2 YENEEA. The CDR3 consists of 13 residues. Trimming shortened V by 8 bases and J by 5 bases, and 13 bases separated the two germline ends. The CDR3 region has the DNA TGTGCCAGCGCAGGGCGGTTGGACAATGAGCAGTTCTTC. It translates to CASAGRLDNEQFF.

The chain has TRBV7-3 and TRBJ1-6, with a tentative D call TRBD1 (5 bases). There are 13 residues in the CDR3. From germline, CDR1 is SGHTA and CDR2 FQGTGA. V lost 5 bases, J lost 6 bases, and 8 bases lay in between. CDR3 sequence reads: CASSLTANSPLHF. The CDR3 coding sequence is TGTGCCAGCAGCCTGACAGCTAATTCACCCCTCCACTTT.

Concerning this clone itself: This could be a read error, since a much larger clone is one nucleotide away. The rearrangement joins TRBV27 to TRBJ2-4; D is possibly TRBD1 (5 bases). The CDR3 runs 16 residues. V was pared by 5 bases and J by 3 bases, with 17 bases between. Germline assignment: CDR1 MNHEY and CDR2 SMNVEV (reference sequence). The CDR3 spells CASSPTAGWGKNIQYF. CDR3 sequence (DNA): TGTGCCAGCAGTCCAACGGCAGGGTGGGGCAAAAACATTCAGTACTTC.

CDR3 nucleotide sequence: TGTGCCAGCAGCCGGCTACAGGGCCCGGTGAACACTGAAGCTTTCTTT. Protein: CASSRLQGPVNTEAFF. This rearrangement joins TRBV27 to TRBJ1-1; the D gene is possibly TRBD1 (6 bases). The CDR3 loop spans 16 amino acids. V lost 6 bases and J lost 0, with 17 bases in between. Germline lookup yields CDR1 MNHEY and CDR2 SMNVEV (reference sequence).

The V gene is TRBV13, the J gene TRBJ2-3; TRBD1 matches at 9 bases. Germline V gene lookup returns CDR1 PRHDT and CDR2 FYEKMQ (reference sequence). With V trimmed by 5 bases and J by 5 bases, 8 bases remained unmatched. The CDR3 has 15 residues. CDR3 residues: CASSARDRDGDTQYF. CDR3 sequence (DNA): TGTGCCAGCAGCGCCCGGGACAGGGATGGAGATACGCAGTATTTT.

The sample holds a few counts of this clone. V usage is TRBV11-2 and J usage is TRBJ1-6; 11 bases line up with TRBD1. Trimming removed 2 bases from V and 3 bases from J; junction bases left unmatched: 3. This CDR3 is 17 amino acids long. CDR1 and CDR2 from the germline V gene are SGHAT and FQNNGV. This CDR3 is CASSLRGQGVYNSPLHF. CDR3 sequence (DNA): TGTGCCAGCAGCTTACGGGGACAGGGGGTCTATAATTCACCCCTCCACTTT.

V usage is TRBV2 and J usage is TRBJ1-5; weak D call: TRBD1 (5 bases). The V and J ends lost 7 bases and 0 bases respectively, with 7 bases between them. The CDR3 is made up of 13 amino acids. CDR1 is SNHLY and CDR2 is FYNNEI in the germline V gene. The CDR3 is CASNQGSNQPQHF. CDR3 nucleotide sequence: TGTGCCAGCAATCAGGGTAGCAATCAGCCCCAGCATTTT.

The chain couples TRBV7-9 to TRBJ2-7; no clear D. Germline-derived CDR1 and CDR2 are SEHNR and FQNEAQ (reference sequence). The CDR3 runs 12 residues. Trimming removed 5 bases at V and 3 bases at J, with 8 bases between. Written as DNA, the CDR3 is TGTGCCAGCAGCCCCGCAGGCTACGAGCAGTACTTC. Translating it yields CASSPAGYEQYF.